This T cell receptor beta chain was observed in a study of response to subunit inactivated influenza vaccine. This clonotype was counted at least ten times. Germline V gene lookup returns CDR1 SEHNR and CDR2 FQNEAQ (reference sequence). There are 16 residues in the CDR3. Between the trimmed V and J ends, which lost 2 bases and 0 bases, there was a span of 13 bases. MiXCR, applied by TCRdb to the RT-PCR reads, yields one record per CDR3 protein. The table has under 200,000 distinct CDR3 sequences, approximately 12% seen once. Separately, the same data were catalogued under a study of T cells expressing NK-cell markers. That paper adds: TCR beta cDNA was generated via 5'RACE template switching incorporating UMIs. All TCR beta repertoires analysed originated from sorted CD3+CD56+NKG2C+, CD3+CD56+NKG2C- and CD3+CD56-NKG2C+ T cells.

This sequence originates from a man over 45 who received an inactivated influenza vaccine. This rearrangement joins TRBV7-9 to TRBJ1-1, with D uncertain. Sequences were derived from CD8+ T cells sorted from PBMCs, sampled about 13 days after vaccination. The CDR3 DNA is TGTGCCAGCAGCTTACCACCGGGCCAGATGAACACTGAAGCTTTCTTT. Translation gives CASSLPPGQMNTEAFF.